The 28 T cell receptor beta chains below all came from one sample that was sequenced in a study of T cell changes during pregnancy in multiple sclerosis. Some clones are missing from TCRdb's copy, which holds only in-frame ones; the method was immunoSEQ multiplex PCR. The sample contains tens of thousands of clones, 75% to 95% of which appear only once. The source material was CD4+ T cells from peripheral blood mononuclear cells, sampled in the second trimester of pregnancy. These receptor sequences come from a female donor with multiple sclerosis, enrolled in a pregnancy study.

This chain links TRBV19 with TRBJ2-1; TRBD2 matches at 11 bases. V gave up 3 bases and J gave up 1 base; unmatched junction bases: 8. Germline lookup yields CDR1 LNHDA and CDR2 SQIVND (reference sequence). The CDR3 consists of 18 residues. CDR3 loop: CASSIPTSGTRSYNEQFF. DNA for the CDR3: TGTGCCAGTAGTATCCCGACTAGCGGGACGCGTTCCTACAATGAGCAGTTCTTC.

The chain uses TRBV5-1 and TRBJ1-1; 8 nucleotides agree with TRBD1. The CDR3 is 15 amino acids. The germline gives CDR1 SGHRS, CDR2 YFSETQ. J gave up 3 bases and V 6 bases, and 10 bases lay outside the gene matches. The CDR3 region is CASTYQGARDTEAFF. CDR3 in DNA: TGCGCCAGCACCTACCAGGGGGCTCGGGACACTGAAGCTTTCTTT.

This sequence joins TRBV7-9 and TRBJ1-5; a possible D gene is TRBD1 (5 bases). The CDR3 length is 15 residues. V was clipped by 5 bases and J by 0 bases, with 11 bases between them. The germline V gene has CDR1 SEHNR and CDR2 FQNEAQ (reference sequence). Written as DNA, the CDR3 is TGTGCCAGCAGCCCCCAGGGAAATAGCAATCAGCCCCAGCATTTT. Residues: CASSPQGNSNQPQHF.

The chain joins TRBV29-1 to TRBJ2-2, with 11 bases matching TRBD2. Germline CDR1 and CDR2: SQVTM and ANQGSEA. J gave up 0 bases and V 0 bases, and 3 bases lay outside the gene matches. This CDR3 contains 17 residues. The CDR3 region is CSVEDPSGGTNTGELFF. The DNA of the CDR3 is TGCAGCGTTGAAGATCCTAGCGGGGGGACGAACACCGGGGAGCTGTTTTTT.

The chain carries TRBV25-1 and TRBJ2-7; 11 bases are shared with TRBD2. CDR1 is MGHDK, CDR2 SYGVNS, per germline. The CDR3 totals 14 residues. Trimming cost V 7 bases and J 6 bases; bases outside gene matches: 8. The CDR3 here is CASKGPGTSGEQYF. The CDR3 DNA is TGTGCCAGCAAAGGACCCGGGACTAGCGGCGAGCAGTACTTC.

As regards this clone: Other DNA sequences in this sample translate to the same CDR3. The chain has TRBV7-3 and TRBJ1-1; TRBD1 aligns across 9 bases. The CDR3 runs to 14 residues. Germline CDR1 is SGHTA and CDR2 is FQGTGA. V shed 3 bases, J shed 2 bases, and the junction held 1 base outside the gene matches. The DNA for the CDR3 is TGTGCCAGCAGCTTGACAGGGGGAAACACTGAAGCTTTCTTT. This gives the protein CASSLTGGNTEAFF. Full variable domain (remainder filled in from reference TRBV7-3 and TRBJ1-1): GAGVSQTPSNKVTEKGKYVELRCDPISGHTALYWYRQSLGQGPEFLIYFQGTGAADDSGLPNDRFFAVRPEGSVSTLKIQRTERGDSAVYLCASSLTGGNTEAFFGQGTRLTVV.

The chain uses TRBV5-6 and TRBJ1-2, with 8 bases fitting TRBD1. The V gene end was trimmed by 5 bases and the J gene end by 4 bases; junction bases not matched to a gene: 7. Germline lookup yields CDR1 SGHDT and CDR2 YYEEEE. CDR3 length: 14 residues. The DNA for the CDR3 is TGTGCCAGCAGTTCAGGGGGCCTCTCCTATGGCTACACCTTC. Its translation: CASSSGGLSYGYTF.

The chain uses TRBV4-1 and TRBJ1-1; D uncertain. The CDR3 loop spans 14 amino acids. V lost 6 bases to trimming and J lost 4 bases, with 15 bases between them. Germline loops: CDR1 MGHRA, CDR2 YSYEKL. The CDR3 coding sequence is TGCGCCAGCAGGGGGAGGGAGTCGAGCACTGAAGCTTTCTTT. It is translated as CASRGRESSTEAFF.

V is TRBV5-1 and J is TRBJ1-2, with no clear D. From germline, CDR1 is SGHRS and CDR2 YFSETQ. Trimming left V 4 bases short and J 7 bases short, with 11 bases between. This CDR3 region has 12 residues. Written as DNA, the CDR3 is TGCGCCAGCAGCGGCACGCGGGGTGGCTACACCTTC. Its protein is CASSGTRGGYTF.

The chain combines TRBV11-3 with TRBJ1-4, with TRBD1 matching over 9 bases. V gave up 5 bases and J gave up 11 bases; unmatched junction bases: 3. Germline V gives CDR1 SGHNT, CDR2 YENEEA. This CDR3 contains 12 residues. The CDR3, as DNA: TGTGCCAGCAGCCCGGGGACAGGGAAACTGTTTTTT. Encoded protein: CASSPGTGKLFF.

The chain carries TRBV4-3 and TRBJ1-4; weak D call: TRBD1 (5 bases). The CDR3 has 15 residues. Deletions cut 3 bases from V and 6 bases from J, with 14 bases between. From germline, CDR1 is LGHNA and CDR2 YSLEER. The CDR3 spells CASSHGHNLDEKLFF. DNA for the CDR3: TGCGCCAGCAGCCACGGACACAATCTGGATGAAAAACTGTTTTTT.

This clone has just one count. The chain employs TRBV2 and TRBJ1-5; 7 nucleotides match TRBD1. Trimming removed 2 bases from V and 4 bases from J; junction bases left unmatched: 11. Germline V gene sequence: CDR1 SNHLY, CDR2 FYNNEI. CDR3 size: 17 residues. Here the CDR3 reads CASSEPQGRGPNQPQHF. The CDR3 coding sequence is TGTGCCAGCAGTGAACCCCAAGGTAGGGGGCCGAATCAGCCCCAGCATTTT.

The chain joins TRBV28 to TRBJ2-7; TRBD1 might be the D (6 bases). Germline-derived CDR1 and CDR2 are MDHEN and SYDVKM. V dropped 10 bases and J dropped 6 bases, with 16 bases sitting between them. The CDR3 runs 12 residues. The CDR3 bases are TGTGCCATTCGAGGGGGTCCGGGCGAGCAGTACTTC. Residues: CAIRGGPGEQYF.

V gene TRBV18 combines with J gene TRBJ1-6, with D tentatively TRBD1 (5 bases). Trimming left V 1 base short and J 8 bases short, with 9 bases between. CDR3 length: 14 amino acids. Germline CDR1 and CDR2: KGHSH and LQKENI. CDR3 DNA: TGTGCCAGCTCACCACAGGGGCTGGATTCACCCCTCCACTTT. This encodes CASSPQGLDSPLHF.

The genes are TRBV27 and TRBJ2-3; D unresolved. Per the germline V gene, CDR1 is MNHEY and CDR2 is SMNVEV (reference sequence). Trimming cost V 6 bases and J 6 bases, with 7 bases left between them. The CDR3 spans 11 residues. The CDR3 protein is CASSPGDTQYF. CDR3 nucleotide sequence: TGTGCCAGCAGCCCCGGGGATACGCAGTATTTT.

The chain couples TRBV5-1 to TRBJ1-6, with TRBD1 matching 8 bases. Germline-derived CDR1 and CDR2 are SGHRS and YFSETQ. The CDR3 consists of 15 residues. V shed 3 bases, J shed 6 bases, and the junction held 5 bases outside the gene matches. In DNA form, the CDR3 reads TGCGCCAGCAGCTCTGACAGGGGTGGTAATTCACCCCTCCACTTT. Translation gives CASSSDRGGNSPLHF.

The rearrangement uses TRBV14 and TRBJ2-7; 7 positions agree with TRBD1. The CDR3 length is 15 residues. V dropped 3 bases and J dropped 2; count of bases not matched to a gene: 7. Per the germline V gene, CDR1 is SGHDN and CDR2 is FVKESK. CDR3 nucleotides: TGTGCCAGCAGCCAGACAGGGCTCTGGACCTACGAGCAGTACTTC. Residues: CASSQTGLWTYEQYF.

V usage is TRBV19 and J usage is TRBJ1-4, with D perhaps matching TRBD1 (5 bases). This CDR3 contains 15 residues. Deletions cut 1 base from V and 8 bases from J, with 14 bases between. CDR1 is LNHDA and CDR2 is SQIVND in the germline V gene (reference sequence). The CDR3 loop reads CASSIVQGFEEKLFF. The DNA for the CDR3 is TGTGCCAGTAGTATAGTTCAGGGTTTCGAAGAAAAACTGTTTTTT.

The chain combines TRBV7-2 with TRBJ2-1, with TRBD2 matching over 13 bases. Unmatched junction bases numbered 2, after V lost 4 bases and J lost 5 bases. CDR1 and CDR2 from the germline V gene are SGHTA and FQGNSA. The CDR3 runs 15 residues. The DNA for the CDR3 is TGTGCCAGCAGCTCGGGACTAGCGGGACACAATGAGCAGTTCTTC. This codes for CASSSGLAGHNEQFF.

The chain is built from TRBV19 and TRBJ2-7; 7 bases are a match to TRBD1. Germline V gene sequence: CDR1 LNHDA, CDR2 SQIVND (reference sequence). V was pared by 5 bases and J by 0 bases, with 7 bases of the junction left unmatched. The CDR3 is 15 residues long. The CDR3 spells CASSPQGVSSYEQYF. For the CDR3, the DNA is TGTGCCAGTAGTCCCCAGGGGGTTAGCTCCTACGAGCAGTACTTC. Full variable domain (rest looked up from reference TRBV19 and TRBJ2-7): DGGITQSPKYLFRKEGQNVTLSCEQNLNHDAMYWYRQDPGQGLRLIYYSQIVNDFQKGDIAEGYSVSREKKESFPLTVTSAQKNPTAFYLCASSPQGVSSYEQYFGPGTRLTVT.

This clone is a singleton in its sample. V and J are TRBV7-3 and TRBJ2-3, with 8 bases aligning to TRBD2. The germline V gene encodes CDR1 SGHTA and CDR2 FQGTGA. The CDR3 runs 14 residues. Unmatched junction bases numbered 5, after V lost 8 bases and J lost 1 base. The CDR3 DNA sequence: TGTGCCAGCGCTAGCGGGTTGGGCACAGATACGCAGTATTTT. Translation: CASASGLGTDTQYF.

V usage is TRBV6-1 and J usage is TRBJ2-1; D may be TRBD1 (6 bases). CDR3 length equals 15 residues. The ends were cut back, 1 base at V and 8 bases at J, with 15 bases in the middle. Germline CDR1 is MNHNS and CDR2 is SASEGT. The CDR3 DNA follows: TGTGCCAGCAGTGAAGTGAGGGTCCCAGGGGATGAGCAGTTCTTC. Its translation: CASSEVRVPGDEQFF.

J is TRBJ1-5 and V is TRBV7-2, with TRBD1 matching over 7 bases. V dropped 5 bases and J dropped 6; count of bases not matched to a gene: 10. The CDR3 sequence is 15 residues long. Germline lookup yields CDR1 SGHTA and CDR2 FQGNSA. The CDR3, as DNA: TGTGCCAGCAGCACGTACAGGGGTTCGGGTCAGCCCCAGCATTTT. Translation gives CASSTYRGSGQPQHF.

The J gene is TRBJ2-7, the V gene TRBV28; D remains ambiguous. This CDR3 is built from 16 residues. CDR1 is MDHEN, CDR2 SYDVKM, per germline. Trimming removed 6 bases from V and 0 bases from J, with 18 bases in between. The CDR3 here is CASSSSEKSHSYEQYF. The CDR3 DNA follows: TGTGCCAGCAGCTCAAGCGAAAAGAGTCACTCCTACGAGCAGTACTTC. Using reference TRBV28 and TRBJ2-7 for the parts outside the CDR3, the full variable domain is DVKVTQSSRYLVKRTGEKVFLECVQDMDHENMFWYRQDPGLGLRLIYFSYDVKMKEKGDIPEGYSVSREKKERFSLILESASTNQTSMYLCASSSSEKSHSYEQYFGPGTRLTVT.

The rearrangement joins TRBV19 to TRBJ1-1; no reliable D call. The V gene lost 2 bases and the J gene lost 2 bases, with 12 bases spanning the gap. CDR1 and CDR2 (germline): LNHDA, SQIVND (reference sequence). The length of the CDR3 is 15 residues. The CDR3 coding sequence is TGTGCCAGTAGTATATTGCCGCGAGAAAACACTGAAGCTTTCTTT. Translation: CASSILPRENTEAFF.

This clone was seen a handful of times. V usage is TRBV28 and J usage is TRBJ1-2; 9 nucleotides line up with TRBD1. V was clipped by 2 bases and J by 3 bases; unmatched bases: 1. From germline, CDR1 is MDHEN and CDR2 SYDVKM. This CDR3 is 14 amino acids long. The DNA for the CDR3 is TGTGCCAGCAGTTTAACAGGGGGCTACTATGGCTACACCTTC. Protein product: CASSLTGGYYGYTF.

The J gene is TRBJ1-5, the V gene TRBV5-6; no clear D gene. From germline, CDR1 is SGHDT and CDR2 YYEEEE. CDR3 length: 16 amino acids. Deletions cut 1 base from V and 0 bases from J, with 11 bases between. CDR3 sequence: CASSLWADYSNQPQHF. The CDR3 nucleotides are TGTGCCAGCAGCTTGTGGGCAGACTATAGCAATCAGCCCCAGCATTTT.

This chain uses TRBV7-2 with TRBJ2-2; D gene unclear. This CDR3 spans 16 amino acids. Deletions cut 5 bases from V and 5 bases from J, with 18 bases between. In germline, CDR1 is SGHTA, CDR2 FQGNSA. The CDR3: CASSTLLSPTTGELFF. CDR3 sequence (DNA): TGTGCCAGCAGCACTTTGTTGAGTCCCACTACCGGGGAGCTGTTTTTT.